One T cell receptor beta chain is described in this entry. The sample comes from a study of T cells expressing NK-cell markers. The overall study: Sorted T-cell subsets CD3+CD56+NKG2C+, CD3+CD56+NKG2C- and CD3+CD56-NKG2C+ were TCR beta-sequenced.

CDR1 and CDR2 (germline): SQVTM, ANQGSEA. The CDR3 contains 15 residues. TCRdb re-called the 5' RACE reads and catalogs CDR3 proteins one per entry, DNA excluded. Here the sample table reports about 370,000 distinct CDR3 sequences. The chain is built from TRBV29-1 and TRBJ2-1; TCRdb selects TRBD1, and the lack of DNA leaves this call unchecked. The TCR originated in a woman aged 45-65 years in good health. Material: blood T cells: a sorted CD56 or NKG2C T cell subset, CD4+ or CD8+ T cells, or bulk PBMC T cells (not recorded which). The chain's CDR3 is CSVYADRGTYNEQFF.